The clone carrying this TCR beta chain was picked up many times. What it binds is unknown. The sample is drawn from a study of T cells in Graves' hyperthyroidism and ophthalmopathy. As for the study in general: The blood sample was taken at first diagnosis, before treatment began.

Amplified TCR beta CDR3 regions derived from RNA transcripts. The HTBI primer set was used in a first-round RT-PCR of the TCR CDR3. TCRdb reanalysed the multiplex PCR reads using MiXCR and keeps one entry per CDR3 protein. The sample shows 650,000 to 750,000 distinct CDR3 sequences, around 13% of them seen only once. The hyperthyroidism was newly diagnosed and had lasted under 2 months; the patients were aged 18 to 65. Germline V CDR1 and CDR2: DFQATT, SNEGSKA (reference sequence). The CDR3 is 13 amino acids. V was pared by 1 base and J by 5 bases, with 12 bases between. Study results and caveats: Peripheral blood also featured most of the thyroid clonotypes expanded above 0.001.

The sequenced sample was blood. This chain links TRBV20-1 with TRBJ2-7; a possible D gene is TRBD1 (6 bases). The clonotype originates from a woman in her late teens or twenties with Graves' hyperthyroidism. CDR3: CSARVNRANEQYF. The CDR3 nucleotides are TGCAGTGCTAGAGTGAACAGGGCCAACGAGCAGTACTTC.